This T cell receptor beta chain was sequenced for a study of control samples from healthy donors and cancer patients. Method: immunoSEQ multiplex PCR; TCRdb's copy keeps in-frame clones and lacks some. This sample has fewer than 120,000 clones, with more than 75% found just once. Looked up from germline, CDR1 is SNHLY and CDR2 is FYNNEI. The CDR3 extends over 11 amino acids. Worth noting for this clone: The junction departs from germline at one end; a sequencing error may be responsible.

This clonotype was sampled from a woman in her fifties or sixties with lung cancer. Sequenced: PBMCs. The V and J genes are TRBV2 and TRBJ1-2; no definite D call. CDR3 nucleotides: TGTGCCAGCCGTGAACGAGGCGGCTACACCTTC. It codes for CASRERGGYTF.